A single sample gave rise to the 13 T cell receptor beta chains below, sequenced in a study of blood T cells in healthy people across ages. It was with a sample-barcoded 5' primer and a J-beta primer mix that a second PCR of about 6 to 12 cycles was run. TCRdb analysed the 5' RACE reads with MiXCR anew, one entry per CDR3 protein. Of 1.5 million to 2 million distinct CDR3 sequences listed, 30% to 35% are singletons. The specimen was blood. These TCRs come from a woman aged 25 to 45 in good health.

In this sample, this clonotype turned up a few times. Given a much more abundant clone one base away, this may be a read error. This chain joins TRBV27 and TRBJ2-3; no firm D call. The CDR3 covers 13 residues. Per germline, CDR1 MNHEY and CDR2 SMNVEV (reference sequence). CDR3 region: CTSSLSNTDTQYF. For the CDR3, the DNA is TGTACCAGCAGTTTATCAAACACAGATACGCAGTATTTT.

This clonotype was counted between two and nine times. The V gene is TRBV20-1, the J gene TRBJ2-3, with D possibly matching TRBD1 (5 bases). This CDR3 contains 15 residues. The germline CDR1 and CDR2 sequences are DFQATT and SNEGSKA (reference sequence). V was trimmed by 0 bases and J by 2 bases, leaving 12 bases between them. CDR3 DNA: TGCAGTGCTAGAGAAGGCAGGGCCCTCACAGATACGCAGTATTTT. This sequence encodes CSAREGRALTDTQYF.

Note on this clonotype: Because the CDR3 is missing its conserved closing phenylalanine or tryptophan, this is likely a read error. Written as DNA, the CDR3 is TGTGCCACCGGGGACATTCTCCCGGGTGAGCAGTTCTGC. It specifies CATGDILPGEQFC. The rearrangement uses TRBV15 and TRBJ2-1, with D possibly matching TRBD1 (6 bases). V lost 8 bases to trimming and J lost 9 bases, with 17 bases between them. CDR1 LNHNV and CDR2 YYDKDF come from the germline V gene (reference sequence). This CDR3 region has 13 residues.

J is TRBJ2-5 and V is TRBV1; the D call in the table, TRBD2, was not verified against the DNA. TRBV1 is assigned pseudogene status. This CDR3 has 14 amino acids. CDR3 sequence reads: CTSSLLAGGKTQYF. For the CDR3, the DNA is TGCACCAGCAGTCTTCTTGCGGGGGGTAAGACCCAGTACTTC.

This clonotype was seen only a few times. The chain recombines TRBV27 with TRBJ2-3, with 9 positions matching TRBD2. Germline V gene data show CDR1 as MNHEY and CDR2 as SMNVEV (reference sequence). V shed 5 bases and J 4 bases; nucleotides not matched to a gene: 7. This CDR3 has 15 residues. This CDR3 is CASSPLAGAPDTQYF. The CDR3 bases are TGTGCCAGCAGTCCGTTAGCGGGAGCCCCAGATACGCAGTATTTT.

The V gene is TRBV20-1, the J gene TRBJ1-4, with no clear D. The germline CDR1 and CDR2 sequences are DFQATT and SNEGSKA (reference sequence). The V gene lost 0 bases and the J gene lost 7 bases, with 15 bases spanning the gap. The CDR3 is 15 residues long. CDR3 loop: CSARDSDRRTEKLFF. The CDR3 coding sequence is TGCAGTGCTAGAGATTCGGACCGGCGGACTGAAAAACTGTTTTTT.

The J gene is TRBJ2-1, the V gene TRBV7-9; a weak D match, TRBD2 (6 bases). Trimming pared 4 bases from V and 5 bases from J, leaving 15 bases between. This CDR3 has 15 residues. CDR1 and CDR2 from the germline V gene are SEHNR and FQNEAQ (reference sequence). CDR3 protein: CASSSIRLADNEQFF. CDR3 nucleotide sequence: TGTGCCAGCAGCTCCATCCGATTAGCGGACAATGAGCAGTTCTTC.

This chain joins TRBV20-1 and TRBJ2-7; TRBD2 might be the D (5 bases). Germline lookup yields CDR1 DFQATT and CDR2 SNEGSKA (reference sequence). V lost 3 bases, J lost 5 bases, and 8 bases lay in between. The CDR3 is 11 amino acids. CDR3 nucleotide sequence: TGCAGTGCTAGCGGGGTGAACGAGCAGTACTTC. Translating it yields CSASGVNEQYF.

The rearrangement links TRBV4-1 to TRBJ1-2; tentative D call: TRBD1 (6 bases). The V gene's germline CDR1 is MGHRA and CDR2 YSYEKL. V lost 3 bases and J 6 bases, leaving 17 bases between the germline ends. This CDR3 is 15 amino acids long. Here the CDR3 DNA reads TGCGCCAGCAGCCATTTACAGGGTAATTTCAATGGCTACACCTTC. Protein: CASSHLQGNFNGYTF.

This clonotype occurred a few times. V usage is TRBV30 and J usage is TRBJ1-5; D unresolved. The CDR3 contains 16 residues. The germline V gene has CDR1 GTSNPN and CDR2 SVGIG (reference sequence). V gave up 4 bases and J gave up 0 bases, with 16 bases separating them. The CDR3 region has the DNA TGTGCCTGGACTCAGGTGGGCGGCTATAGCAATCAGCCCCAGCATTTT. It encodes CAWTQVGGYSNQPQHF.

This clonotype was counted a few times. This chain links TRBV20-1 with TRBJ1-3; 7 nucleotides line up with TRBD1. V gave up 3 bases and J gave up 4 bases; unmatched junction bases: 9. This CDR3 comprises 15 residues. CDR1 is DFQATT, CDR2 SNEGSKA, per germline (reference sequence). The CDR3 sequence: CSASKTGKPGNTIYF. CDR3 sequence (DNA): TGCAGTGCTAGTAAGACAGGGAAGCCCGGAAACACCATATATTTT.

The chain recombines TRBV7-2 with TRBJ2-1, with a possible D match to TRBD2 (6 bases). Trimming took off 0 bases at V and 2 bases at J, with 14 bases between the two ends. CDR3 size: 17 residues. The germline CDR1 and CDR2 sequences are SGHTA and FQGNSA. The CDR3 loop reads CASSLAGIAVTYNEQFF. The CDR3, as DNA: TGTGCCAGCAGCTTAGCGGGTATAGCGGTGACCTACAATGAGCAGTTCTTC.

The rearrangement uses TRBV28 and TRBJ1-2; D is possibly TRBD1 (5 bases). Germline-derived CDR1 and CDR2 are MDHEN and SYDVKM. This CDR3 region has 15 residues. The ends were cut back, 1 base at V and 8 bases at J, with 17 bases in the middle. DNA for the CDR3: TGTGCCAGCAGTTTATCCCGCAGGGCACAATGGGGCTACACCTTC. Protein product: CASSLSRRAQWGYTF.